The following is a T cell receptor (beta chain) sequence with its context. This clone was seen more than once but under ten times. The antigen it binds to is not known. No much larger clonotype is one base removed from it; base qualities were not supplied. From the cysteine up to the phenylalanine, the CDR3 has a length of 18 residues. CDR3 DNA only is kept here, 54 bases in frame from base 1. For this chain, trimming is 1 base at the V end and 1 base at the J end, and the number of junction bases without a gene match is 10. The CDR1 and CDR2 encoded by the germline V gene are SGHTA and FQGNSA. The data originate from a study of blood T cell repertoires in COVID-19 (dated by TCRdb to the early 2020s). In the study overall: Collaborator samples came from the United States, Italy and Spain and covered acute and convalescent phases of COVID-19. The material from the prospective study consisted of cDNA or gDNA derived from T cells, B-cell-depleted T cells, or PBMCs. Deeply sampled blood TCRbeta repertoires from subjects exposed to, actively infected with, or recovered from COVID-19 were included in the dataset. The repertoires were made available in a free public database intended to serve as a resource for research on the immune response to SARS-CoV-2. The samples were drawn from the first 160 participants of the ongoing ImmuneRACE study and from 950 to 1,500 subjects provided by 6 global collaborators. Sample metadata almost always included a de-identified subject ID, COVID-19 status, age in years and sex. Where HLA class I and class II types were available, the types were taken from metadata supplied by the sample provider, not from assay-based typing.

TCRbeta CDR3 regions were amplified from genomic DNA using the immunoSEQ Assay, a bias-controlled multiplex PCR. As for the authors' bioinformatics: Nucleated cell counts per sample were estimated from amplification of reference gene primers within the assay. Sequence reads were collapsed and filtered to measure the absolute abundance of every unique TCRbeta CDR3 rearrangement. For each sample, productive Simpson clonality was calculated as the square root of Simpson's diversity index over productive rearrangements. The source is immuneACCESS, and TCRdb retained only in-frame sequences with V and J called. Part of the clones is not carried over; for the studies checked, unresolved V genes explain less than half of this, and the remainder is unexplained. V and J calls and clone size are copied from that table; D and trimming were computed from the DNA. The table for this sample lists under 170,000 clones; roughly 80% of them were counted only once. The top ten constitute roughly 2% of the sample.

Whole blood was collected in K2EDTA tubes by collaborating institutions according to the institutions' own protocols. For TCRbeta analysis, collaborator samples were shipped as frozen whole blood, as isolated PBMCs, or as DNA extracted from either sample type. Broad study findings and their caveats: Clinical and demographic metadata were provided uncurated, with the amount varying by source and participant.

Sequenced: peripheral blood. The TCR originated in a man in his 70s with acute or convalescent COVID-19. The chain couples TRBV7-2 to TRBJ2-4; 7 nucleotides in the junction match TRBD2. This receptor carries the CDR3 CASSLGGERGTAKNIQYF. The base sequence is TGTGCCAGCAGCTTAGGAGGGGAGCGGGGTACGGCCAAAAACATTCAGTACTTC.